The following is a T cell receptor (beta chain) sequence with its context. Antigen specificity is unknown. This entry comes from a study of Graves' ophthalmopathy and Graves' hyperthyroidism. Study overall: By definition, stable hyperthyroidism involved no ophthalmopathy within 18 months of follow-up.

Beta-chain TCR CDR3 regions were amplified from RNA transcripts. Second-round multiplex PCR came after first-round RT-PCR with HTBI primers. TCRdb ran MiXCR on the multiplex PCR reads and lists one entry per CDR3 protein. The profile shows around 1,000,000 distinct CDR3 sequences, 35% to 45% of them singletons. The V gene end was trimmed by 6 bases and the J gene end by 6 bases; junction bases not matched to a gene: 12. Germline V lookup: CDR1 SNHLY, CDR2 FYNNEI. The CDR3 has 15 amino acids. Whole-study findings and limits: The majority of expanded thyroid clonotypes above 0.001 frequency also occurred in blood.

Eligible hyperthyroidism cases comprised new diagnoses of under 2 months' duration in individuals aged 18 to 65. This receptor was identified in an adult man with Graves' hyperthyroidism. This sequence joins TRBV2 and TRBJ1-2; TRBD1 aligns across 8 bases. Sequenced material: peripheral blood or thyroid tissue (not recorded which). The CDR3 DNA follows: TGTGCCAGCAGCTTATCAGGGGGCAGCCGCGATGGCTACACCTTC. Residues: CASSLSGGSRDGYTF.